The 13 T cell receptor beta chains below come from one sample, sequenced in a study of T cell responses to AZD1222 COVID-19 vaccine. TCRdb's table, derived via immunoSEQ multiplex PCR, lists solely in-frame clones and lacks some. The data show roughly 85,000 clones, approximately 85% seen once. This sample comprised peripheral blood, obtained on day 0 of MenACWY control vaccination. Every receptor here comes from an adult in good health.

This chain joins TRBV30 and TRBJ1-2; no clear D. Germline V gene data show CDR1 as GTSNPN and CDR2 as SVGIG (reference sequence). The V gene lost 6 bases and the J gene lost 4 bases, with 6 bases spanning the gap. The CDR3 sequence is 10 residues long. The CDR3 DNA reads TGTGCCTGTAGGTTCTATGGCTACACCTTC. Protein product: CACRFYGYTF.

The rearrangement links TRBV6-6 to TRBJ2-1; 8 bases line up with TRBD1. After removal of 8 bases from V and 9 bases from J, the junction contained 9 bases not matched to a gene. This CDR3 is 13 amino acids long. Germline CDR1 reads MNHNY; CDR2 reads SVGAGI (reference sequence). CDR3 nucleotide sequence: TGTGCCAGCTTGGACAGGGAAAGCCCTGAGCAGTTCTTC. The encoded protein is CASLDRESPEQFF.

The rearrangement uses TRBV3-1 (or the pseudogene TRBV3-2) and TRBJ1-4; 8 bases line up with TRBD1. V gave up 4 bases and J gave up 10 bases; unmatched junction bases: 8. The CDR3 is 14 residues long. The germline V gene encodes CDR1 LGHDT and CDR2 YNNKEL (reference sequence). The CDR3 sequence: CASSLGGTGGKLFF. Written as DNA, the CDR3 is TGTGCCAGCAGCCTAGGAGGGACAGGCGGAAAACTGTTTTTT.

V is TRBV7-6 and J is TRBJ2-5; TRBD1 matches at 10 bases. Germline CDR1 and CDR2: SGHVS and FNYEAQ. V was pared by 5 bases and J by 4 bases, with 7 bases of the junction left unmatched. The CDR3 runs 15 residues. Here the CDR3 DNA reads TGTGCCAGCAGCGATCTCGGGACAGGGGTAGAGACCCAGTACTTC. This codes for CASSDLGTGVETQYF.

V is TRBV3-1 (or the pseudogene TRBV3-2) and J is TRBJ2-1; D remains ambiguous. The germline V gene encodes CDR1 LGHDT and CDR2 YNNKEL (reference sequence). V lost 0 bases and J 2 bases, leaving 11 bases between the germline ends. The CDR3 covers 16 residues. The CDR3 nucleotides are TGTGCCAGCAGCCAAGATATGAACGGCCCCTACAATGAGCAGTTCTTC. Translation gives CASSQDMNGPYNEQFF.

This chain joins TRBV24-1 and TRBJ1-5; 8 nucleotides align to TRBD1. V shed 3 bases, J shed 6 bases, and the junction held 3 bases outside the gene matches. This CDR3 has 14 residues. Germline-derived CDR1 and CDR2 are KGHDR and SFDVKD. The CDR3 nucleotides are TGTGCCACCAGTGATGGGACAGGCGCTCAGCCCCAGCATTTT. Translation gives CATSDGTGAQPQHF.

V usage is TRBV5-6 and J usage is TRBJ2-1; tentative D call: TRBD1 (5 bases). V gave up 0 bases and J gave up 12 bases, with 16 bases separating them. Germline V gene data show CDR1 as SGHDT and CDR2 as YYEEEE. The CDR3 loop spans 14 amino acids. The CDR3 region has the DNA TGTGCCAGCAGCTTGGGGCAGGGCGCAGTTGCGCAGTTCTTC. This encodes CASSLGQGAVAQFF.

J is TRBJ2-2 and V is TRBV28; 7 bases line up with TRBD1. V trimming: 3 bases; J trimming: 2 bases; junction bases outside the gene matches: 6. The CDR3 has 16 amino acids. CDR1 MDHEN and CDR2 SYDVKM come from the germline V gene. The CDR3 loop is CASSFSDRINTGELFF. In DNA, the CDR3 is TGTGCCAGCAGTTTCTCGGACAGGATAAACACCGGGGAGCTGTTTTTT.

V and J are TRBV2 and TRBJ1-2; 9 bases are shared with TRBD1. V lost 3 bases and J lost 4; bases outside the gene matches: 6. The CDR3 runs to 15 residues. Per germline, CDR1 SNHLY and CDR2 FYNNEI. The CDR3 sequence is CASSERTGVAYGYTF. In DNA, the CDR3 is TGTGCCAGCAGTGAGCGGACAGGGGTGGCCTATGGCTACACCTTC.

The gene calls are TRBV5-6 and TRBJ2-5; weak D call: TRBD2 (6 bases). V was trimmed by 2 bases and J by 5 bases, leaving 10 bases between them. This CDR3 is 13 amino acids long. CDR1 is SGHDT and CDR2 is YYEEEE in the germline V gene. The CDR3 DNA reads as TGTGCCAGCAGCTTCGGGACTGAGGAGACCCAGTACTTC. Its protein is CASSFGTEETQYF.

This rearrangement joins TRBV11-2 to TRBJ2-3; TRBD2 matches 15 bases. The CDR3 length is 16 residues. Germline V gene data show CDR1 as SGHAT and CDR2 as FQNNGV. The V segment lost 5 bases and the J segment 3 bases; nucleotides outside the gene matches: 3. CDR3 bases: TGTGCCAGCAGCCCGGGACTAGCGGGGGGTACAGATACGCAGTATTTT. It translates to CASSPGLAGGTDTQYF.

V is TRBV5-6 and J is TRBJ1-3; D gene ambiguous. This CDR3 is built from 15 residues. V gave up 3 bases and J gave up 5 bases, with 15 bases separating them. CDR1 and CDR2 from the germline V gene are SGHDT and YYEEEE. The CDR3 reads CASSSLTGSRNTIYF. In DNA form, the CDR3 reads TGTGCCAGCAGCTCTCTCACCGGGAGTAGAAACACCATATATTTT.

This chain connects TRBV2 to TRBJ2-3; no clear D gene. This CDR3 comprises 13 residues. The V gene lost 4 bases and the J gene lost 3 bases, with 8 bases spanning the gap. The germline V gene encodes CDR1 SNHLY and CDR2 FYNNEI. CDR3 sequence reads: CASSAPGTDTQYF. In DNA, the CDR3 is TGTGCCAGCAGTGCCCCCGGGACAGATACGCAGTATTTT.